This T cell receptor (beta chain) was retrieved from a study of shared clonotypes between healthy human individuals. Study results and limitations: Naive subsets usually exceeded memory subsets in estimated richness.

The assay was run at deep level. Investigators spread the genomic DNA of each subset evenly over several immunoSEQ plates. The table came from immunoSEQ multiplex PCR; TCRdb's copy has only in-frame clones and leaves some out. Of approximately 2,000,000 clones listed, roughly 93% are singletons. Germline CDR1 is SNHLY and CDR2 is FYNNEI. V was cut by 6 bases and J by 0 bases, with 15 bases left in between. This CDR3 comprises 16 residues. As defined, naive CD8 cells were CD45RO-negative and positively selected for CCR7, with terminally differentiated effector memory CD45RA+ cells excluded. Donors comprised only Caucasian adults living in Nashville, Tennessee. The table lists this clone with a few counts. The antigen is not known.

Material: naive CD8+ T cells from PBMCs. This sequence joins TRBV2 and TRBJ2-1, with D perhaps TRBD1 or TRBD2 (5 bases each). The TCR was taken from a man younger than 35 in good health. Some clones in this sample may be carry-over from other donors' samples. This CDR3 reads CASRVAGAVSYNEQFF. The CDR3 DNA follows: TGTGCCAGCAGGGTGGCCGGGGCGGTCTCCTACAATGAGCAGTTCTTC.